These 10 T cell receptor beta chains were all obtained from the same sample, sequenced in a study of blood T cell repertoires in COVID-19. Data came from immunoSEQ multiplex PCR; TCRdb stores just in-frame clones and leaves some out. The profile shows roughly 250,000 clones, around 87% of them singletons. The source material was peripheral blood. These TCRs come from a woman aged 45-60 years with acute or convalescent COVID-19.

The chain recombines TRBV19 with TRBJ1-5; tentatively, D is TRBD1 (5 bases). The CDR3 totals 14 residues. Trimming took off 1 base at V and 4 bases at J, with 8 bases between the two ends. Looked up from germline, CDR1 is LNHDA and CDR2 is SQIVND (reference sequence). The CDR3 spells CASSIAAGNQPQHF. The CDR3 nucleotides are TGTGCCAGTAGTATAGCGGCAGGGAATCAGCCCCAGCATTTT.

This clone was observed a few times. At the DNA level, this CDR3 is encoded by other sequences in the same sample as well. V is TRBV3-1 (or the pseudogene TRBV3-2) and J is TRBJ2-1; 11 bases match TRBD2. Germline loops: CDR1 LGHDT, CDR2 YNNKEL (reference sequence). V lost 4 bases, J lost 3 bases, and 2 bases stayed unmatched. The CDR3 runs to 15 residues. The CDR3 DNA sequence: TGTGCCAGCAGCCTCACTAGCGGGAGCTACAATGAGCAGTTCTTC. It is translated as CASSLTSGSYNEQFF.

This chain links TRBV7-2 with TRBJ1-5; TRBD1 matches 7 bases. CDR1 is SGHTA, CDR2 FQGNSA, per germline. The CDR3 is made up of 15 amino acids. Germline trimming cut 1 base from V and 5 bases from J; bases unmatched to any gene: 5. The CDR3 region has the DNA TGTGCCAGCAGCTTAGGGGGACAGCCTGATCAGCCCCAGCATTTT. Its protein is CASSLGGQPDQPQHF.

This chain joins TRBV6-1 and TRBJ1-5; the D gene is possibly TRBD1 (5 bases). The CDR3 length is 15 residues. CDR1 is MNHNS, CDR2 SASEGT, per germline. V was pared by 3 bases and J by 5 bases, with 14 bases between. CDR3 nucleotides: TGTGCCAGCAGTGATTGGGGAAGGGGCGATCAGCCCCAGCATTTT. This sequence encodes CASSDWGRGDQPQHF.

The chain links TRBV5-1 to TRBJ1-6; D may be TRBD1 (6 bases). Deletions cut 4 bases from V and 4 bases from J, with 12 bases between. CDR3 length: 15 amino acids. Germline CDR1 SGHRS, CDR2 YFSETQ. The CDR3 region has the DNA TGCGCCAGCAGCACGGACAGCGCTTATAATTCACCCCTCCACTTT. Amino acid sequence: CASSTDSAYNSPLHF.

The chain combines TRBV3-1 (or the pseudogene TRBV3-2) with TRBJ2-3; 13 bases agree with TRBD2. The V gene's germline CDR1 is LGHDT and CDR2 YNNKEL (reference sequence). The CDR3 contains 21 residues. J gave up 2 bases and V 4 bases, and 18 bases lay outside the gene matches. CDR3 nucleotides: TGTGCCAGCAGCCCTAAAGGACTAGCGGGAGTATTTTTCGTATCCACAGATACGCAGTATTTT. Translation gives CASSPKGLAGVFFVSTDTQYF.

The rearrangement links TRBV5-1 to TRBJ2-5, with TRBD1 matching 8 bases. Trimming removed 4 bases from V and 5 bases from J; junction bases left unmatched: 7. The CDR3 is made up of 14 amino acids. Germline CDR1 and CDR2: SGHRS and YFSETQ. The CDR3 sequence: CASSEQGAQETQYF. Here the CDR3 DNA reads TGCGCCAGCAGCGAGCAGGGGGCGCAGGAGACCCAGTACTTC.

The CDR3 reads CASSLAGQGGGNTIYF. Here the CDR3 DNA reads TGTGCCAGCAGCTTAGCTGGACAGGGTGGGGGAAACACCATATATTTT. The chain carries TRBV7-2 and TRBJ1-3; 8 nucleotides agree with TRBD1. V was clipped by 0 bases and J by 4 bases; unmatched bases: 5. This CDR3 is 16 amino acids long. CDR1 and CDR2 (germline): SGHTA, FQGNSA. Supplemented by reference TRBV7-2 and TRBJ1-3, the full variable domain reads GAGVSQSPSNKVTEKGKDVELRCDPISGHTALYWYRQSLGQGLEFLIYFQGNSAPDKSGLPSDRFSAERTGGSVSTLTIQRTQQEDSAVYLCASSLAGQGGGNTIYFGEGSWLTVV.

As regards this clone: This same CDR3 is encoded by further DNA sequences in the sample. The chain couples TRBV7-8 to TRBJ2-7; 9 bases match TRBD1. The CDR3 has 14 residues. V lost 5 bases to trimming and J lost 1 base; unmatched junction nucleotides: 3. Germline V CDR1 and CDR2: SGHVS, FQNEAQ. The CDR3 DNA follows: TGTGCCAGCAGCCCCGGGACAGGGTCCTACGAGCAGTACTTC. It codes for CASSPGTGSYEQYF.

This sequence joins TRBV28 and TRBJ1-3, with 7 nucleotides matching TRBD1. The CDR3 consists of 17 residues. Germline V gene data show CDR1 as MDHEN and CDR2 as SYDVKM. The V segment lost 5 bases and the J segment 0 bases; nucleotides outside the gene matches: 10. Here the CDR3 reads CASSLRQGPYSGNTIYF. CDR3 nucleotides: TGTGCCAGCAGTCTCAGACAGGGACCTTACTCTGGAAACACCATATATTTT.